This T cell receptor beta chain was recorded in a study of breast tumors, draining lymph nodes, adjacent tissues. Notes on the study in general: Tumor T cell lymph node origin was a supported hypothesis, not proven. Tumor TCR diversity was below lymph nodes but above nontumor tissue. The data were judged consistent with most tumor T cells coming from lymph node and expanding in tumor. Compared with basal-like, luminal-like tumors shared significantly more repertoire with nontumor tissue.

The lymph nodes were axillary draining lymph nodes from breast cancer patients. This clonotype appeared a few times. No antigen is known for it. MiXCR was run by TCRdb on the multiplex PCR reads, yielding one entry per CDR3 protein. Of approximately 100,000 distinct CDR3 sequences listed, 20% to 25% are singletons. The CDR3 is 15 amino acids. Trimming pared 5 bases from V and 3 bases from J, leaving 17 bases between. Germline CDR1 and CDR2: SEHNR and FQNEAQ (reference sequence). This chain uses TRBV7-9 with TRBJ2-7; possible D gene TRBD1, 6 bases. The sequence was collected from a female donor with breast cancer. Some clones in this sample may be carry-over from other donors' samples. Sequencing used axillary lymph node tissue. In DNA form, the CDR3 reads TGTGCCAGCAGCACCCGGGACATTGGGGACTACGAGCAGTACTTC. It specifies CASSTRDIGDYEQYF.